This passage covers 21 T cell receptor beta chains from one sample sequenced in a study of T-cell reconstitution after alpha-beta-depleted transplantation in children. Unique molecular identifiers featured in how the TCRbeta library was prepared. TCRdb ran MiXCR on the PCR reads and lists one entry per CDR3 protein. The data hold around 450,000 distinct CDR3 sequences, with 16% observed a single time. This sample comprised PBMCs, mostly from graft donor cells, obtained 360 days after TCRalphabeta/CD19-depleted stem cell transplant. The receptors were gathered from a boy in the first two years of life who had a stem cell transplant for Wiskott-Aldrich syndrome, so the T cells may come from the graft donor.

The chain employs TRBV20-1 and TRBJ1-1, with D possibly TRBD1 on 5 matching bases. In germline, CDR1 is DFQATT, CDR2 SNEGSKA (reference sequence). This CDR3 comprises 17 residues. V lost 1 base and J lost 0, with 18 bases in between. Here the CDR3 reads CSARGMFSRGMNTEAFF. The CDR3 nucleotides read TGCAGTGCTAGAGGGATGTTCTCCCGGGGGATGAACACTGAAGCTTTCTTT.

The gene calls are TRBV7-9 and TRBJ2-5, with TRBD2 as a possible D gene (7 bases). Trimming took off 5 bases at V and 2 bases at J, with 15 bases between the two ends. CDR1 is SEHNR and CDR2 is FQNEAQ in the germline V gene (reference sequence). This CDR3 contains 15 residues. CDR3 sequence reads: CASSRSQGGQETQYF. The CDR3 nucleotides are TGTGCCAGCAGCAGATCACAGGGAGGGCAAGAGACCCAGTACTTC.

V is TRBV11-2 and J is TRBJ2-5; 8 bases align to TRBD1. V gave up 0 bases and J gave up 2 bases; unmatched junction bases: 14. Germline loops: CDR1 SGHAT, CDR2 FQNNGV. This CDR3 comprises 19 residues. CDR3: CASSLDYRTGSILQETQYF. The CDR3 DNA follows: TGTGCCAGCAGCTTAGATTATCGGACAGGGTCGATTCTACAAGAGACCCAGTACTTC.

The rearrangement uses TRBV18 and TRBJ2-1; the D is unclear. Germline V gene lookup returns CDR1 KGHSH and CDR2 LQKENI. CDR3 length: 14 amino acids. V was shortened by 0 bases and J by 2 bases, with 5 bases between the two germline ends. The CDR3 loop is CASSPPSTYNEQFF. The CDR3 DNA follows: TGTGCCAGCTCACCACCCTCCACCTACAATGAGCAGTTCTTC.

The rearrangement uses TRBV5-1 and TRBJ2-3, with no clear D. Germline CDR1 is SGHRS and CDR2 is YFSETQ. The CDR3 contains 17 residues. The V end lost 4 bases, the J end lost 0 bases, and 18 bases lay between the germline ends. The chain's CDR3 is CASSRRSYEPSTDTQYF. The CDR3 region has the DNA TGCGCCAGCAGCCGCAGGTCTTATGAACCTAGCACAGATACGCAGTATTTT. The whole variable domain, filled in from reference TRBV5-1 and TRBJ2-3, reads KAGVTQTPRYLIKTRGQQVTLSCSPISGHRSVSWYQQTPGQGLQFLFEYFSETQRNKGNFPGRFSGRQFSNSRSEMNVSTLELGDSALYLCASSRRSYEPSTDTQYFGPGTRLTVL.

This clonotype was picked up a small number of times. The chain combines TRBV25-1 with TRBJ2-1; 9 bases are shared with TRBD2. V lost 1 base and J lost 5; bases outside the gene matches: 6. This CDR3 comprises 16 residues. Germline V gene data show CDR1 as MGHDK and CDR2 as SYGVNS. CDR3 protein: CASSELSGGSDNEQFF. The CDR3 DNA is TGTGCCAGCAGTGAATTAAGCGGGGGGTCTGACAATGAGCAGTTCTTC.

This clonotype has just a few counts. CDR3 residues: CSAAGARGLSGEQYF. CDR3 sequence (DNA): TGCAGTGCCGCGGGAGCCAGGGGGTTAAGCGGCGAGCAGTACTTC. The chain is built from TRBV20-1 and TRBJ2-7; either TRBD1 or TRBD2 may fit D (7 bases each). CDR1 and CDR2 from the germline V gene are DFQATT and SNEGSKA (reference sequence). This CDR3 has 15 residues. V lost 6 bases and J 6 bases, leaving 24 bases between the germline ends.

The chain combines TRBV4-1 with TRBJ2-6; D perhaps matches TRBD2 (7 bases). Trimming took 1 base from V and 0 from J, leaving 16 bases between them. The CDR3 length is 19 residues. Germline lookup yields CDR1 MGHRA and CDR2 YSYEKL. CDR3 in amino acids: CASSQAFGGLSSGANVLTF. CDR3 bases: TGCGCCAGCAGCCAAGCCTTCGGGGGGCTCAGCTCTGGGGCCAACGTCCTGACTTTC.

This clonotype has only a few counts. V is TRBV5-1 and J is TRBJ2-7; 13 bases map to TRBD2. With V trimmed by 1 base and J by 3 bases, 4 bases remained unmatched. The CDR3 runs to 16 residues. The germline gives CDR1 SGHRS, CDR2 YFSETQ. The CDR3 loop is CASSLRLAGGHYEQYF. In DNA form, the CDR3 reads TGCGCCAGCAGCTTGAGACTAGCGGGAGGTCACTACGAGCAGTACTTC.

The chain links TRBV25-1 to TRBJ2-1; the match to TRBD1 covers 9 bases. With 3 bases clipped from V and 4 bases from J, the junction kept 4 bases outside the gene matches. The CDR3 covers 15 residues. Germline-derived CDR1 and CDR2 are MGHDK and SYGVNS. CDR3: CASSDGTGRYNEQFF. For the CDR3, the DNA is TGTGCCAGCAGTGACGGGACAGGGAGGTACAATGAGCAGTTCTTC. The whole variable domain, filled in from reference TRBV25-1 and TRBJ2-1, reads EADIYQTPRYLVIGTGKKITLECSQTMGHDKMYWYQQDPGMELHLIHYSYGVNSTEKGDLSSESTVSRIRTEHFPLTLESARPSHTSQYLCASSDGTGRYNEQFFGPGTRLTVL.

This clonotype was observed many times. The chain carries TRBV29-1 and TRBJ2-5; 7 nucleotides agree with TRBD1. Trimming at V came to 7 bases and at J to 5 bases, leaving 10 bases not matched to a gene. The germline CDR1 and CDR2 sequences are SQVTM and ANQGSEA. This CDR3 contains 13 residues. The CDR3 spells CSDRQGRRETQYF. The CDR3 DNA reads TGCAGCGACCGACAGGGCCGTAGGGAGACCCAGTACTTC.

The chain recombines TRBV15 with TRBJ2-7; D perhaps matches TRBD1 (6 bases). Germline V gene data show CDR1 as LNHNV and CDR2 as YYDKDF (reference sequence). The V end lost 4 bases, the J end lost 2 bases, and 12 bases lay between the germline ends. This CDR3 region has 14 residues. CDR3 sequence: CATSTGHPAYEQYF. The CDR3 nucleotides are TGTGCCACCAGCACGGGACACCCAGCCTACGAGCAGTACTTC.

This clonotype showed up just a few times. The rearrangement uses TRBV24-1 and TRBJ1-1, with D tentatively TRBD1 (6 bases). The V end was cut by 0 bases, the J end by 3 bases, with 10 bases between. The CDR3 covers 15 residues. Germline assignment: CDR1 KGHDR and CDR2 SFDVKD. This CDR3 reads CATSDLNRDHTEAFF. CDR3 DNA sequence: TGTGCCACCAGTGATTTGAACAGGGACCACACTGAAGCTTTCTTT.

The chain recombines TRBV27 with TRBJ2-4, with D tentatively TRBD1 or TRBD2 (6 bases each). CDR1 is MNHEY and CDR2 is SMNVEV in the germline V gene (reference sequence). V was clipped by 4 bases and J by 8 bases, with 18 bases between them. The CDR3 spans 15 residues. CDR3 sequence (DNA): TGTGCCAGCAGTTCCCTTTATCGGAGGGGGTACATTCAGTACTTC. Protein sequence: CASSSLYRRGYIQYF.

This clonotype was seen a handful of times. The genes are TRBV11-2 and TRBJ2-4; D remains unclear. Per germline, CDR1 SGHAT and CDR2 FQNNGV. The CDR3 is made up of 11 amino acids. V dropped 1 base and J dropped 9 bases, with 4 bases sitting between them. The CDR3 here is CASSLGFIQYF. For the CDR3, the DNA is TGTGCCAGCAGCTTAGGCTTCATTCAGTACTTC.

This clonotype has a handful of counts. The rearrangement joins TRBV4-1 to TRBJ2-2; maybe TRBD1 (5 bases). CDR1 is MGHRA and CDR2 is YSYEKL in the germline V gene. CDR3 length equals 14 residues. V shed 6 bases and J shed 4 bases, with 12 bases lying between them. The CDR3 here is CASSLDRFTGELFF. The DNA of the CDR3 is TGCGCCAGCAGTCTAGACAGATTCACCGGGGAGCTGTTTTTT.

This clonotype showed up just a few times. The chain links TRBV10-2 to TRBJ1-1, with TRBD1 as a possible D gene (6 bases). CDR1 and CDR2 from the germline V gene are WSHSY and SAAADI. V was shortened by 2 bases and J by 7 bases, with 14 bases between the two germline ends. The CDR3 runs to 14 residues. CDR3 nucleotide sequence: TGCGCCAGCAGTGAGATCTGGGGGGCGAGTGAAGCTTTCTTT. It encodes CASSEIWGASEAFF.

CDR3 coding DNA: TGTGCCAGCAGGGCTACGGACAGCTCCTACGAGCAGTACTTC. This codes for CASRATDSSYEQYF. This chain joins TRBV3-1 and TRBJ2-7, with D possibly being TRBD1 (6 bases). The CDR3 has 14 amino acids. With 6 bases removed from V and 0 bases from J, the gap between germline ends came to 12 bases. Germline assignment: CDR1 LGHDT and CDR2 YNNKEL (reference sequence).

This clonotype has more than one count but fewer than ten. The V and J genes are TRBV7-2 and TRBJ2-7; 10 positions agree with TRBD2. V shed 1 base and J 7 bases; nucleotides not matched to a gene: 13. The CDR3 covers 17 residues. In germline, CDR1 is SGHTA, CDR2 FQGNSA. The CDR3: CASSLGFVSGRPREQYF. CDR3 in DNA: TGTGCCAGCAGCTTAGGGTTTGTTAGCGGGAGGCCCCGTGAGCAGTACTTC.

In its sample, this clonotype was seen many times. The V call is TRBV4-2, the J call TRBJ2-3; D ambiguous. V lost 0 bases and J 0 bases, leaving 16 bases between the germline ends. Per germline, CDR1 LGHNA and CDR2 YNFKEQ. The CDR3 is made up of 18 amino acids. The CDR3 here is CASSQDREVLTSTDTQYF. CDR3 bases: TGTGCCAGCAGCCAAGATCGCGAGGTTCTTACTAGCACAGATACGCAGTATTTT.

This clonotype was seen a few times. The chain uses TRBV5-4 and TRBJ2-1, with TRBD2 matching over 8 bases. After removal of 4 bases from V and 3 bases from J, the junction contained 6 bases not matched to a gene. This CDR3 spans 15 amino acids. CDR1 SGHNT and CDR2 YYREEE come from the germline V gene (reference sequence). The CDR3 is CASSPRTSFYNEQFF. The CDR3 nucleotides are TGTGCCAGCAGCCCGAGGACTAGCTTCTACAATGAGCAGTTCTTC.